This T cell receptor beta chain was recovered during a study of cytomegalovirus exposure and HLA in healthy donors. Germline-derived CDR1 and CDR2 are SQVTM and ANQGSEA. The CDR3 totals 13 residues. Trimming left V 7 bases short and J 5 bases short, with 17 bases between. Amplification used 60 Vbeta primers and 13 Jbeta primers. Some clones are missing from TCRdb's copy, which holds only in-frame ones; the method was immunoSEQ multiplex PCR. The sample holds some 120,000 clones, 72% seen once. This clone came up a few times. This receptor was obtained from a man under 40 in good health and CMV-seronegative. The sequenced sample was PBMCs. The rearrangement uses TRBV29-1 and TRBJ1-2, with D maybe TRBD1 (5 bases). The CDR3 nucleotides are TGCAGCGCTTATGCGACAGCCTCATATGGCTACACCTTC. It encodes CSAYATASYGYTF.